This T cell receptor (beta chain) was sequenced for a study of post-analysis software for immune sequencing data (dated by TCRdb to 2014 to 2015). With respect to the entire study: Recorded disease courses included relapsing-remitting, secondary progressive and progressive-relapsing multiple sclerosis, with some patients lacking subtype annotation. A subset of samples was prepared in parallel using single-end sample barcoding, then pooled and co-amplified after Illumina adapter ligation. The multiple sclerosis patient repertoires were compared with 11 previously published healthy control repertoires from donors aged about 6 to 26 years. What the authors observed across the whole study: The control group was slightly older than the multiple sclerosis patient group. Several TRBV segments, including TRBV5-6, TRBV5-1 and TRBV20-1, were significantly more frequent in patients than controls. Direct clustering with F measure revealed strong co-clustering of samples prepared in the same batch, which led to a batch-effect correction. Compared with controls, multiple sclerosis patients had significantly lower normalized Chao1 diversity, a finding suggesting substantial peripheral T-cell clonal expansion.

Worth noting for this clonotype: The antigen this receptor binds is unknown. Base qualities are missing; no much larger clone stands one base away.

To demonstrate the VDJtools post-analysis software, the study profiled TCR beta repertoires from the peripheral blood of about 13 young patients with multiple sclerosis. The multiple sclerosis patients were children and adolescents between about 6 and 16 years of age. Germline trimming amounts to 7 bases on V and 7 bases on J, with 5 as the count of junction bases outside the gene matches. CDR1 is given as ENHRY and CDR2 as SYGVKD, both from the germline V gene. The CDR3 starts with the cysteine, ends with the phenylalanine, and has 13 residues. Only CDR3 DNA is held: 39 bases, read in frame from base 1. Libraries were made using PCR. Sequencer: Illumina HiSeq 2500. To reduce PCR and sequencing biases, unique molecular identifiers were incorporated into the TCR beta cDNA libraries. Some 500,000 cDNA molecules were obtained for every 1 to 10 million input T cells, so each molecule roughly corresponded to one T cell. The patient libraries were prepared and sequenced with the same protocol used for the earlier healthy control dataset. Within a given batch, samples were prepared together, multiplexed and sequenced on the same HiSeq lane. The paper's data handling went like this. MIGEC was used to process the raw barcoded reads, and molecular identifier groups with only a single read were discarded before consensus assembly and CDR3 extraction. VDJtools was used for post-analysis of the clonotype tables, and diversity was normalized by down-sampling every dataset to the size of the smallest sample. To correct batch-related cross-sample contamination, repertoire overlap clustering matched CDR3 amino acid sequences but not nucleotide sequences. TCRdb itself trimmed the public reads at Q25 with fastp, ran MiXCR and retained productive beta chains. Entries are consolidated by CDR3 protein sequence, retaining the most common genes and DNA. For this entry, the V and J calls and clone size follow TCRdb and not the study's own pipeline. This sample lists hundreds of thousands of distinct CDR3 sequences; 25% to 30% were detected once. The leading ten clones occupy around 0.56% of the sample.

The chain links TRBV10-3 with TRBJ1-2, with 11 bases aligning to TRBD1. The specimen sequenced was blood. The TCR sequence derives from a girl aged 10 to 17 with multiple sclerosis. Read as DNA, the sequence is TGTGCCATCACCGGGACAGGGGGAGGTGGCTACACCTTC. The encoded protein is CAITGTGGGGYTF.